This passage covers 17 T cell receptor beta chains from one sample sequenced in a study of CD8 T cells in ankylosing spondylitis. Each CDR3 protein gets one entry after TCRdb re-called the 5' RACE reads with MiXCR. Among fewer than 200,000 distinct CDR3 sequences, 15% to 20% were seen once, and the ten largest hold 4.3%. Sequenced: blood, either unsorted or a sorted T cell fraction (not recorded which). These receptors were collected from a male donor aged 5 to 29 with ankylosing spondylitis or in good health (not recorded which).

This clonotype showed up many times. The chain carries TRBV5-5 and TRBJ1-1; D gene unclear. With 2 bases removed from V and 2 bases from J, the gap between germline ends came to 7 bases. The CDR3 contains 13 residues. The V gene's germline CDR1 is SGHKS and CDR2 YYEKEE (reference sequence). The CDR3 is CASSFRSNTEAFF. The CDR3, as DNA: TGTGCCAGCAGCTTCAGGAGTAACACTGAAGCTTTCTTT.

V usage is TRBV29-1 and J usage is TRBJ2-1, with 14 bases aligning to TRBD2. There are 13 residues in the CDR3. Germline CDR1 reads SQVTM; CDR2 reads ANQGSEA. With 7 bases clipped from V and 6 bases from J, the junction kept 2 bases outside the gene matches. CDR3 amino acids: CSAGLAGGNEQFF. The CDR3 DNA follows: TGCAGCGCCGGACTAGCGGGAGGCAATGAGCAGTTCTTC.

Ten or more counts support this clonotype. This sequence joins TRBV28 and TRBJ2-3; 8 nucleotides agree with TRBD2. Germline trimming cut 5 bases from V and 4 bases from J; bases unmatched to any gene: 14. The germline gives CDR1 MDHEN, CDR2 SYDVKM. The CDR3 runs to 17 residues. The CDR3 nucleotides read TGTGCCAGCAGTCTCTCGGGCGGGAGGTCTTTGGCAGATACGCAGTATTTT. Amino acids: CASSLSGGRSLADTQYF.

This clonotype was counted many times. The V call is TRBV6-2 or TRBV6-3, the J call TRBJ1-2, with D tentatively TRBD1 (5 bases). Trimming removed 0 bases from V and 3 bases from J, with 5 bases in between. Germline CDR1 MNHEY, CDR2 SVGEGT. This CDR3 has 13 amino acids. The CDR3 nucleotides read TGTGCCAGCAGTTACTCCAGGGACTATGGCTACACCTTC. This gives the protein CASSYSRDYGYTF.

This clonotype was seen ten or more times. The chain joins TRBV29-1 to TRBJ2-6, with D perhaps matching TRBD1 (6 bases). The CDR3 consists of 13 residues. Germline V gives CDR1 SQVTM, CDR2 ANQGSEA. Trimming shortened V by 4 bases and J by 2 bases, and 6 bases separated the two germline ends. The CDR3 DNA reads TGCAGCGTTGCAGGGGCTGGGGCCAACGTCCTGACTTTC. The encoded protein is CSVAGAGANVLTF.

This clonotype was found many times. The V gene is TRBV20-1, the J gene TRBJ2-2, with no clear D. Trimming took off 2 bases at V and 0 bases at J, with 13 bases between the two ends. This CDR3 comprises 16 residues. Germline V gives CDR1 DFQATT, CDR2 SNEGSKA (reference sequence). The CDR3 sequence: CSARTKGLSNTGELFF. CDR3 nucleotides: TGCAGTGCTAGAACCAAAGGGCTATCGAACACCGGGGAGCTGTTTTTT.

The sample holds many counts of this clonotype. The chain joins TRBV20-1 to TRBJ2-7; TRBD2 is a possible D gene (6 bases). V was clipped by 4 bases and J by 4 bases, with 8 bases between them. CDR3 length: 11 residues. Germline V CDR1 and CDR2: DFQATT, SNEGSKA (reference sequence). The CDR3 spells CSAKGTYEQYF. For the CDR3, the DNA is TGCAGTGCTAAAGGGACTTACGAGCAGTACTTC.

This clonotype was recorded many times. This rearrangement joins TRBV12-3 or TRBV12-4 to TRBJ2-1; the D is unclear. The CDR3 loop spans 14 amino acids. The V end was cut by 0 bases, the J end by 4 bases, with 7 bases between. CDR3 residues: CASSLALGYNEQFF. Here the CDR3 DNA reads TGTGCCAGCAGTTTAGCGCTAGGTTACAATGAGCAGTTCTTC.

This clonotype was detected ten times or more. This chain joins TRBV27 and TRBJ2-7; no firm D call. The CDR3 covers 13 residues. Germline CDR1 reads MNHEY; CDR2 reads SMNVEV (reference sequence). Between the trimmed V and J ends, which lost 5 bases and 5 bases, there was a span of 13 bases. The chain's CDR3 is CASSGNTIHEQYF. The CDR3 DNA sequence: TGTGCCAGCAGTGGGAACACCATCCACGAGCAGTACTTC.

This clonotype has a count of ten or more. The V call is TRBV20-1, the J call TRBJ2-1; the D gene is possibly TRBD2 (6 bases). CDR1 and CDR2 (germline): DFQATT, SNEGSKA (reference sequence). The V end was cut by 1 base, the J end by 15 bases, with 13 bases between. CDR3 size: 11 residues. The CDR3 protein is CSARAGGVGFF. In nucleotides, the CDR3 is TGCAGTGCTAGAGCCGGAGGGGTTGGGTTCTTC.

This clonotype was seen many times. The chain couples TRBV4-2 to TRBJ2-1, with TRBD2 matching 13 bases. Unmatched junction bases numbered 1, after V lost 0 bases and J lost 5 bases. Germline CDR1 reads LGHNA; CDR2 reads YNFKEQ. The CDR3 totals 16 residues. The CDR3 is CASSQEGTSGNNEQFF. Written as DNA, the CDR3 is TGTGCCAGCAGCCAAGAGGGGACTAGCGGGAACAATGAGCAGTTCTTC.

This clonotype was counted many times. CDR3 loop: CASSYSGSTYEQYF. CDR3 DNA: TGTGCCAGCAGTTACTCGGGGAGCACCTACGAGCAGTACTTC. The V call is TRBV6-5, the J call TRBJ2-7; the D gene is possibly TRBD2 (5 bases). Between the trimmed V and J ends, which lost 0 bases and 2 bases, there was a span of 8 bases. The CDR3 runs 14 residues. The germline CDR1 and CDR2 sequences are MNHEY and SVGAGI.

This clonotype showed up many times. V usage is TRBV12-3 or TRBV12-4 and J usage is TRBJ1-1; 10 bases map to TRBD1. V shed 6 bases and J 7 bases; nucleotides not matched to a gene: 5. The CDR3 runs 13 residues. CDR3 in amino acids: CASRKTGGHEAFF. The DNA of the CDR3 is TGTGCCAGCAGAAAGACAGGGGGCCATGAAGCTTTCTTT.

This clonotype was found many times. This rearrangement joins TRBV7-2 to TRBJ2-7; tentative D call: TRBD2 (6 bases). The CDR3 spans 13 residues. The germline gives CDR1 SGHTA, CDR2 FQGNSA. V was shortened by 4 bases and J by 4 bases, with 11 bases between the two germline ends. DNA of the CDR3: TGTGCCAGCAGCTCCCTCGGAGGGTACGAGCAGTACTTC. This gives the protein CASSSLGGYEQYF.

The chain employs TRBV20-1 and TRBJ2-3, with 9 bases identical to TRBD1. This CDR3 has 13 amino acids. In germline, CDR1 is DFQATT, CDR2 SNEGSKA (reference sequence). J lost 3 bases, V lost 4 bases, and 2 bases had no gene match. The CDR3 region has the DNA TGCAGTGCTAACAGGGGGCGGACAGATACGCAGTATTTT. Translation gives CSANRGRTDTQYF.

The table lists this clonotype with many counts. The V call is TRBV2, the J call TRBJ2-7; no firm D call. Per germline, CDR1 SNHLY and CDR2 FYNNEI. V gave up 3 bases and J gave up 1 base, with 10 bases separating them. This CDR3 is 14 amino acids long. This chain's CDR3 is CASSDHPGSYEQYV. In DNA form, the CDR3 reads TGTGCCAGCAGTGATCATCCAGGATCCTACGAGCAGTACGTC.

This clonotype was counted many times. The V call is TRBV25-1, the J call TRBJ1-4; 8 bases match TRBD1. V gave up 4 bases and J gave up 7 bases; unmatched junction bases: 5. CDR1 and CDR2 (germline): MGHDK, SYGVNS. This CDR3 spans 14 amino acids. In DNA, the CDR3 is TGTGCCAGCAGTGGAACAGGGGGTTTTGAAAAACTGTTTTTT. As protein: CASSGTGGFEKLFF.